Given below is one T cell receptor (beta chain) in context. Its antigen is still unknown. Specified treatment: approximately 9-day PBMC culture with coronavirus spike peptide pools or control peptides (ViraFEST assay). TCR sequencing followed the expansion of antigen-specific T cells with peptide pools in ViraFEST. The source of the sample is a study of vaccination and CD4 T cells after COVID-19. For the study at large: Each post-COVID sample was drawn after diagnosis, and the median interval was approximately 100 days (range 35 to 161). Overlapping spike peptides served as the stimulus for the cells. These peptides came from SARS-CoV-2 and from the common cold coronaviruses HCoV-NL63, HCoV-OC43 and HCoV-229E.

The ends were cut back, 3 bases at V and 0 bases at J, with 6 bases in the middle. The CDR3 is 12 amino acids. CDR1 is DFQATT and CDR2 is SNEGSKA in the germline V gene (reference sequence). Study-wide results and caveats: Researchers report that 304 of 307 vaccine-specific clones in convalescent patients proved spike mono-reactive.

Sequenced with the Oncomine TCR Beta short-read assay was DNA taken from cultured CD4+ T cells. TCRdb re-derived calls from the PCR reads in MiXCR, one entry per CDR3 protein. The sample contains over 15,000 distinct CDR3 sequences, around half of which appear only once. The sample here was CD4+ T cells from blood, cultured in vitro, taken before SARS-CoV-2 vaccination. The origin of this receptor is a human donor who had recovered from COVID-19. This chain connects TRBV20-1 to TRBJ2-7, with D unclear. CDR3 sequence: CSASYSSYEQYF. CDR3 bases: TGCAGTGCTAGTTACAGCTCCTACGAGCAGTACTTC.